The 7 T cell receptor beta chains listed next were all sequenced from one sample in a study of regulatory T cells in long-lasting Graves disease. Relying on iRepertoire HTBI primers and Arm-PCR of CDR3 regions, the team built TCR beta libraries. TCRdb used MiXCR to reprocess the multiplex PCR reads, holding one entry per CDR3 protein. Found here are around 400,000 distinct CDR3 sequences, 21% of them singletons; the top ten hold more than 13%. The sample's time point: persistent/refractory GD, antithyroid drugs over 5 years with positive TRAb. Isolated PBMC RNA provided the starting material for the TCR library. Sequencing used peripheral blood mononuclear cells (PBMCs), obtained when the disease was refractory, from a patient treated with antithyroid drugs. These receptors all come from a female donor with Graves disease.

The rearrangement uses TRBV10-3 and TRBJ1-2; a weak D match, TRBD1 (5 bases). CDR1 and CDR2 from the germline V gene are ENHRY and SYGVKD. The CDR3 consists of 14 residues. V was shortened by 3 bases and J by 4 bases, with 12 bases between the two germline ends. As DNA, the CDR3 is TGTGCCATCAGTGACGGTGAAGGGGCCTATGGCTACACCTTC. Translating it yields CAISDGEGAYGYTF.

The chain has TRBV7-3 and TRBJ1-1, with D possibly being TRBD1 (5 bases). Germline lookup yields CDR1 SGHTA and CDR2 FQGTGA. Trimming cost V 8 bases and J 5 bases, with 18 bases left between them. The CDR3 covers 14 residues. The CDR3 nucleotides are TGTGCCAGCTCCGCGGGGGGATCGGGGACTGAAGCTTTCTTT. Its protein product is CASSAGGSGTEAFF.

The chain is built from TRBV30 and TRBJ1-1; D is possibly TRBD1 (5 bases). This CDR3 is built from 15 residues. Germline V gives CDR1 GTSNPN, CDR2 SVGIG (reference sequence). The V end lost 4 bases, the J end lost 3 bases, and 18 bases lay between the germline ends. DNA of the CDR3: TGTGCCTGGACCGGGTGGGGCAGTAAGGACACTGAAGCTTTCTTT. It translates to CAWTGWGSKDTEAFF.

To note about this clonotype: A single base separates this from a much larger clone, so it may be a read error. The chain has TRBV20-1 and TRBJ2-5, with 11 positions matching TRBD1. CDR3 length equals 15 residues. The germline V gene has CDR1 DFQATT and CDR2 SNEGSKA (reference sequence). With V trimmed by 3 bases and J by 5 bases, 8 bases remained unmatched. CDR3 sequence reads: CSASPGTGGLETQYF. The CDR3 DNA reads TGCAGTGCTAGTCCCGGGACAGGGGGATTGGAGACCCAGTACTTC.

This clonotype was recorded many times. CDR3 nucleotides: TGTGCCTGGGCGATTCCGGGACAGGGTTTCATGAACACTGAAGCTTTCTTT. Protein sequence: CAWAIPGQGFMNTEAFF. The rearrangement links TRBV30 to TRBJ1-1; the match to TRBD1 covers 9 bases. The V gene end was trimmed by 5 bases and the J gene end by 0 bases; junction bases not matched to a gene: 13. The CDR3 totals 17 residues. The germline V gene has CDR1 GTSNPN and CDR2 SVGIG (reference sequence). The complete variable domain, with remaining parts taken from reference TRBV30 and TRBJ1-1, reads SQTIHQWPATLVQPVGSPLSLECTVEGTSNPNLYWYRQAAGRGLQLLFYSVGIGQISSEVPQNLSASRPQDRQFILSSKKLLLSDSGFYLCAWAIPGQGFMNTEAFFGQGTRLTVV.

The chain is built from TRBV12-5 and TRBJ2-3, with D uncertain. Germline loops: CDR1 LGHNT, CDR2 FRNRAP. The CDR3 loop spans 12 amino acids. Trimming took 3 bases from V and 6 from J, leaving 7 bases between them. The CDR3 here is CASGFAQDTQYF. As DNA, the CDR3 is TGTGCTAGTGGTTTCGCACAGGATACGCAGTATTTT.

Many counts were recorded for this clonotype. The gene calls are TRBV15 and TRBJ1-5, with D uncertain. The CDR3 has 14 residues. V shed 5 bases and J shed 9 bases, with 17 bases lying between them. Germline V gene sequence: CDR1 LNHNV, CDR2 YYDKDF (reference sequence). The CDR3 nucleotides are TGTGCCACCAGCGGAACCTCCCCGGGCACGCCCCAGCATTTT. Translated: CATSGTSPGTPQHF.